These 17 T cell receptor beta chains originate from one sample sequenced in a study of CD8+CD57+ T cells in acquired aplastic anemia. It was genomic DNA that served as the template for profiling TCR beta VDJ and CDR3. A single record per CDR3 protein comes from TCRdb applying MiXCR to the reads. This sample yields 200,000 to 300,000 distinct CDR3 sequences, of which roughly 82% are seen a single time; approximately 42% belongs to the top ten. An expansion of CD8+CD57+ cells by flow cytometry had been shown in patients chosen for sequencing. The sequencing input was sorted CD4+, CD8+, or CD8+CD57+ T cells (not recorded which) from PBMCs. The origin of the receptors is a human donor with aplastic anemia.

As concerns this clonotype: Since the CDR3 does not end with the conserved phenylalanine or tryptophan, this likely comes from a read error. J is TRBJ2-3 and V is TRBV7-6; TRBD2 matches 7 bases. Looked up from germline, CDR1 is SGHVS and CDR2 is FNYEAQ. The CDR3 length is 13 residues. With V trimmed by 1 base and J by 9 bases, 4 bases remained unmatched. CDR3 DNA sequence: TGTGCCAGCAGCTTAGGGGGGGGATTCACGCAGTATTAT. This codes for CASSLGGGFTQYY.

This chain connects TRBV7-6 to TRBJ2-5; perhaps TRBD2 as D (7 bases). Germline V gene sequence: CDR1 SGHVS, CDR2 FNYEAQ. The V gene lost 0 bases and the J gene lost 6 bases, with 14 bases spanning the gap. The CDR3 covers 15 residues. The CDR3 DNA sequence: TGTGCCAGCAGCTTAGCGGGAGGGACAAATAAGACCCAGTACTTC. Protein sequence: CASSLAGGTNKTQYF.

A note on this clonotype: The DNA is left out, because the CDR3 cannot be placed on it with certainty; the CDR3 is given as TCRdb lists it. Here the CDR3 reads CASSVGSGTQYLYF. V is TRBV9 and J is TRBJ2-3. Germline CDR1 reads SGDLS; CDR2 reads YYNGEE. The CDR3 is 14 amino acids in total, end residues counted.

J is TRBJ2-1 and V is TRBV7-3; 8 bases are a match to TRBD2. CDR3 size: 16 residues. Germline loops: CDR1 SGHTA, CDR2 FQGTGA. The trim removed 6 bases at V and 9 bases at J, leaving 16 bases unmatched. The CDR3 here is CASSFQRGGGSAEQFF. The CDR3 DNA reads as TGTGCCAGCAGTTTCCAACGGGGCGGGGGGAGCGCTGAGCAGTTCTTC.

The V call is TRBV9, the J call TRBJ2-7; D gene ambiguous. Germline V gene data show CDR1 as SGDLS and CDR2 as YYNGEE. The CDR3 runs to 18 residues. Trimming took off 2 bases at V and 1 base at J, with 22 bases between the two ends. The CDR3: CASSVRPDAPALSYEQYV. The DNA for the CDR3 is TGTGCCAGCAGCGTTCGGCCAGACGCGCCAGCCCTTTCCTACGAGCAGTACGTC.

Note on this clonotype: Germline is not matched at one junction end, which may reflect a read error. CDR3 sequence: CASSPGRGSGSPLF. The CDR3 DNA reads as TGTGCCAGCAGTCCGGGGCGGGGATCAGGCTCACCCCTCTTT. V and J are TRBV7-3 and TRBJ2-3; D is perhaps TRBD2 (6 bases). This CDR3 region has 14 residues. Germline CDR1 reads SGHTA; CDR2 reads FQGTGA. Variable domain in full (rest from reference TRBV7-3 and TRBJ2-3): GAGVSQTPSNKVTEKGKYVELRCDPISGHTALYWYRQSLGQGPEFLIYFQGTGAADDSGLPNDRFFAVRPEGSVSTLKIQRTERGDSAVYLCASSPGRGSGSPLFGPGTRLTVL.

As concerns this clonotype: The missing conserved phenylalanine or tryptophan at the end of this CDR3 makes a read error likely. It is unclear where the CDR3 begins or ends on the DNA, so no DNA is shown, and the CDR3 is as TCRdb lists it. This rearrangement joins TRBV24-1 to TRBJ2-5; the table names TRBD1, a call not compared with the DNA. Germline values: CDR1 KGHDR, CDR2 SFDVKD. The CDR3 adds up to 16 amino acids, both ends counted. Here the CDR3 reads CATRTGTWHNEHTSFL.

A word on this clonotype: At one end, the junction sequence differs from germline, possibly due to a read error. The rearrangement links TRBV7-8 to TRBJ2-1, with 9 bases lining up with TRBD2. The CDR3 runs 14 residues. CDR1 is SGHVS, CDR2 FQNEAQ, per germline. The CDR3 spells CASSLAGLPNEQFF. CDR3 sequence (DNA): TGTGCCAGCAGCCTAGCGGGACTCCCCAATGAGCAGTTCTTC.

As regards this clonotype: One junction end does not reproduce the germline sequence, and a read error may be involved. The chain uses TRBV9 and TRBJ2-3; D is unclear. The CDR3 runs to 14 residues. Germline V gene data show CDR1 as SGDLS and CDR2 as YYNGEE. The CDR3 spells CASSAASASDNSHF. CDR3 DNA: TGTGCCAGCAGCGCCGCCAGCGCCTCCGATAATTCACATTTT.

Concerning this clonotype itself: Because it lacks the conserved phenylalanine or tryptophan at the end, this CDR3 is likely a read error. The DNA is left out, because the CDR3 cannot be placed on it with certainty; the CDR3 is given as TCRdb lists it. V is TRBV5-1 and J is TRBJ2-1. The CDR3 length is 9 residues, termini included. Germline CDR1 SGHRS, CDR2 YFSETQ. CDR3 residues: CASSFRKPI.

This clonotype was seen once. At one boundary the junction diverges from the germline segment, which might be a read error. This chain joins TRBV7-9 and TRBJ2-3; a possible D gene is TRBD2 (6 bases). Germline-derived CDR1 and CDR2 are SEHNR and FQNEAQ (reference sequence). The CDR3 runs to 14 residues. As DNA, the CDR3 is TGTGCCAGCAGCTTTGCGGGAAGCGCCGGTACGGAGTATTTT. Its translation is CASSFAGSAGTEYF.

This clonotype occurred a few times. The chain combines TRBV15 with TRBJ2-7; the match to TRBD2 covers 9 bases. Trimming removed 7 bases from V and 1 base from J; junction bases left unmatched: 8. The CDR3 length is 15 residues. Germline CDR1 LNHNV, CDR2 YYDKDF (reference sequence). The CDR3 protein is CATKNSGGKSYEQYF. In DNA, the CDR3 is TGTGCCACCAAAAACAGCGGGGGGAAATCCTACGAGCAGTACTTC.

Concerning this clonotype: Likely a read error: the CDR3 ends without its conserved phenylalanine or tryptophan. The CDR3 bases are TGTGCCAGCAGGGACGGGGGCACAGACAAGCAGTATCTT. Translation: CASRDGGTDKQYL. This chain uses TRBV2 with TRBJ2-3; D may match TRBD1 or TRBD2 (6 bases each). Germline CDR1 and CDR2: SNHLY and FYNNEI. This CDR3 has 13 residues. V lost 6 bases and J 11 bases, leaving 18 bases between the germline ends.

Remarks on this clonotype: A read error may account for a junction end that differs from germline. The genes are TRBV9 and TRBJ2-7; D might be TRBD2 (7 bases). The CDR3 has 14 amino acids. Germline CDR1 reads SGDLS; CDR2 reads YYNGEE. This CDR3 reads CASSPLGGPHTDNF. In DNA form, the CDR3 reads TGTGCCAGCAGCCCCTTGGGGGGGCCCCACACAGATAACTTC.

CDR3: CSGSVAGGTDTQYF. The CDR3 nucleotides are TGTTCCGGCAGCGTGGCCGGAGGCACAGATACGCAGTATTTT. The V gene is TRBV7-8, the J gene TRBJ2-3; D uncertain. This CDR3 comprises 14 residues. Germline CDR1 SGHVS, CDR2 FQNEAQ. Complete variable domain (other parts from reference TRBV7-8 and TRBJ2-3): GAGVSQSPRYKVAKRGQDVALRCDPISGHVSLFWYQQALGQGPEFLTYFQNEAQLDKSGLPSDRFFAERPEGSVSTLKIQRTQQEDSAVYLCSGSVAGGTDTQYFGPGTRLTVL.

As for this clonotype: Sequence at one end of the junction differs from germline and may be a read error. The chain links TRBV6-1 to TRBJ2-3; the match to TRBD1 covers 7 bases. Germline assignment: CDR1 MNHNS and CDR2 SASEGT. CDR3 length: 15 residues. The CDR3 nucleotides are TGTGCCAGCAAGTTAGGGGGACAGAGCACAAATACGCAGTATTTT. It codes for CASKLGGQSTNTQYF.

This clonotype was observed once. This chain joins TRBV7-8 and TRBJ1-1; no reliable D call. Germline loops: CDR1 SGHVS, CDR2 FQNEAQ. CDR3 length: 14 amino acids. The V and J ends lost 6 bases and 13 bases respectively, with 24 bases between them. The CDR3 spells CASSVVVRHAADFF. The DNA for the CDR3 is TGTGCCAGCAGTGTAGTGGTAAGGCACGCTGCAGATTTCTTT.